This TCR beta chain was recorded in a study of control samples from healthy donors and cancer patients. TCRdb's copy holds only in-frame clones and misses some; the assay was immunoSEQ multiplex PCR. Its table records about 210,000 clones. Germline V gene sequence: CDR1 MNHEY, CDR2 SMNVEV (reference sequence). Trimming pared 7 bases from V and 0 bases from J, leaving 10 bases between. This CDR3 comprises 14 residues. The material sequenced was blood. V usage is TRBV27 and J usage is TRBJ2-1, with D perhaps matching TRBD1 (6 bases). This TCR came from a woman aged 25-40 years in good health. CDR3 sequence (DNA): TGTGCCAGCACTACAGGGACCTCCTACAATGAGCAGTTCTTC. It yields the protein CASTTGTSYNEQFF.